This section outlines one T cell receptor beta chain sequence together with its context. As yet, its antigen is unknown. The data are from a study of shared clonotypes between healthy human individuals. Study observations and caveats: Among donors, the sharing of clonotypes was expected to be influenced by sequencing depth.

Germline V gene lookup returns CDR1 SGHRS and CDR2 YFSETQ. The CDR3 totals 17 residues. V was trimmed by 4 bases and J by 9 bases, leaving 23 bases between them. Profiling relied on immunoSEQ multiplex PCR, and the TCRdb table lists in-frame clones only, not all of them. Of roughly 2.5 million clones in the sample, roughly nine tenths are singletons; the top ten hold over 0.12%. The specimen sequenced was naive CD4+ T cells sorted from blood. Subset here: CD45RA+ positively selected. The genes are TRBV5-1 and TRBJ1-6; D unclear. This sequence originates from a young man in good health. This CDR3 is CASSHGEGNPRSSPLHF. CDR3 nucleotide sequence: TGCGCCAGCAGCCATGGGGAGGGTAACCCCCGTAGTTCACCCCTCCACTTT. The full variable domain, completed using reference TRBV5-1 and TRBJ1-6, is KAGVTQTPRYLIKTRGQQVTLSCSPISGHRSVSWYQQTPGQGLQFLFEYFSETQRNKGNFPGRFSGRQFSNSRSEMNVSTLELGDSALYLCASSHGEGNPRSSPLHFGNGTRLTVT.